The 13 T cell receptor beta chains presented below share a single source sample, sequenced in a study of low-dose radiotherapy and immunotherapy resistance in tumors. Documented time point: before trial treatment. TRAV- and TRBV-specific primers, spanning alpha and beta chains, primed first-strand cDNA. A constant-region primer paired with the V-primer adapter amplified TCRs over about 19 PCR cycles. TCRdb passed the reads through MiXCR, listing each CDR3 protein once. This sample has some 82,000 distinct CDR3 sequences, with approximately 20% found just once. Sequencing used PBMCs, obtained before treatment. The receptors come from a male donor with prostate cancer.

Notes on this clonotype: At one end the junction does not follow the germline gene, possibly because of a read error. This chain connects TRBV18 to TRBJ1-2, with D unresolved. The CDR3 length is 13 residues. CDR1 is KGHSH and CDR2 is LQKENI in the germline V gene. The CDR3 coding sequence is TGTGCCAGCTCACCAACCGGGGTCTATGTCTACACCTTC. As protein: CASSPTGVYVYTF.

This clonotype has ten or more counts. At one of its ends the junction is not consistent with the germline gene, which may arise from a read error. The J gene is TRBJ2-7, the V gene TRBV7-2; D is ambiguous. Germline V lookup: CDR1 SGHTA, CDR2 FQGNSA. CDR3 length: 13 residues. CDR3 in DNA: TGTGCCAGCAGCAATAACCCTTCCTTCGAGCAGTACTTC. Protein: CASSNNPSFEQYF.

This clonotype occurred many times. The V gene is TRBV30, the J gene TRBJ1-2, with TRBD1 matching 11 bases. The CDR3 sequence is 16 residues long. In germline, CDR1 is GTSNPN, CDR2 SVGIG (reference sequence). The ends lost 0 bases at V and 5 bases at J; junction bases unmatched: 8. CDR3 sequence (DNA): TGTGCCTGGAGTGTTCCAGGACAGGGGGCGCGATATGGCTACACCTTC. Protein product: CAWSVPGQGARYGYTF.

This clonotype was recorded many times. J is TRBJ2-2 and V is TRBV5-1; no reliable D call. The CDR3 covers 15 residues. V shed 1 base and J shed 1 base, with 8 bases lying between them. Germline V lookup: CDR1 SGHRS, CDR2 YFSETQ. The CDR3 DNA sequence: TGCGCCAGCAGCTTGTCGGCCCAGAACACCGGGGAGCTGTTTTTT. Its protein is CASSLSAQNTGELFF.

In this sample, this clonotype turned up many times. The chain joins TRBV20-1 to TRBJ1-5; a possible D gene is TRBD1 (6 bases). Per germline, CDR1 DFQATT and CDR2 SNEGSKA (reference sequence). The V and J ends lost 6 bases and 4 bases respectively, with 10 bases between them. The CDR3 length is 12 residues. The CDR3 region is CSAGRGNQPQHF. The CDR3 nucleotides are TGCAGTGCGGGGAGGGGGAATCAGCCCCAGCATTTT.

To note about this clonotype: A read error is likely here: a far larger clone is one base away. V is TRBV6-2 or TRBV6-3 and J is TRBJ2-1; D call uncertain. V was shortened by 0 bases and J by 13 bases, with 16 bases between the two germline ends. CDR3 length: 14 amino acids. The V gene's germline CDR1 is MNHEY and CDR2 SVGEGT. The CDR3 DNA follows: TGTGCCAGCAGTTACTCGAAGGTCCAAGAGACCCAGTTCTTC. Translating gives CASSYSKVQETQFF.

Concerning this clonotype itself: This likely stems from a read error, as it lies one base from a far larger clone. This sequence joins TRBV6-5 and TRBJ2-7; maybe TRBD2 (7 bases). V lost 5 bases and J lost 7, with 21 bases in between. CDR3 length: 15 residues. CDR1 and CDR2 from the germline V gene are MNHEY and SVGAGI. CDR3 sequence (DNA): TGTGCCAGCAGTCCGGGGGGCCCGACCCGGGTGGAGCAGTACTTC. Its translation is CASSPGGPTRVEQYF.

This clonotype was counted ten times or more. At one end, the junction sequence differs from germline, possibly due to a read error. The V and J genes are TRBV5-3 and TRBJ1-2; unclear D gene. TRBV5-3 is filed as an ORF, its function uncertain. The CDR3 extends over 15 amino acids. CDR3 sequence reads: CASSLVGGSNYGYTF. The DNA for the CDR3 is TGTGCCAGCAGCTTGGTTGGAGGGAGTAACTATGGCTACACCTTC.

This clonotype was seen repeatedly, ten times or more. The chain couples TRBV4-1 to TRBJ2-1; a possible D gene is TRBD2 (5 bases). V was clipped by 4 bases and J by 8 bases, with 15 bases between them. The CDR3 covers 14 residues. Germline loops: CDR1 MGHRA, CDR2 YSYEKL. The CDR3 is CASSLGLRPDEQFF. CDR3 bases: TGCGCCAGCAGCCTTGGACTTCGGCCCGATGAGCAGTTCTTC.

This clonotype was counted ten times or more. The chain employs TRBV10-3 and TRBJ2-2; perhaps TRBD2 as D (5 bases). Trimming removed 0 bases from V and 6 bases from J, with 8 bases in between. The CDR3 covers 14 residues. In germline, CDR1 is ENHRY, CDR2 SYGVKD. CDR3 sequence (DNA): TGTGCCATCAGTGAGTCCGCGGGTTCCGGGGAGCTGTTTTTT. Residues: CAISESAGSGELFF.

This clonotype has at least ten counts. This chain links TRBV2 with TRBJ2-1; TRBD2 aligns across 10 bases. The CDR3 is 16 residues long. The J segment lost 12 bases and the V segment lost 6 bases, leaving 17 bases of the junction unmatched. Germline CDR1 is SNHLY and CDR2 is FYNNEI. CDR3 nucleotide sequence: TGTGCCAGCAGCCCCGACTTGGAGCGGGAGGGCCTAGGGCAGTTCTTC. This gives the protein CASSPDLEREGLGQFF.

A remark on this clonotype: A far larger clone is one base from this, pointing to a likely read error. This chain joins TRBV5-3 and TRBJ2-3; no definite D call. TRBV5-3 is an ORF, and what it does is uncertain. CDR3 size: 14 residues. Trimming cost V 2 bases and J 4 bases, with 11 bases left between them. DNA of the CDR3: TGTGCCAGAAGCTTAGAGCTAGGCGCAGATACGCAGTATTTT. Its protein is CARSLELGADTQYF.

For this clonotype: No DNA is shown, since the ends of the CDR3 on it are uncertain; the CDR3 is the one TCRdb lists. The chain joins TRBV9 to TRBJ2-2; the table's D call of TRBD1 was not tested on the DNA. Per the germline V gene, CDR1 is SGDLS and CDR2 is YYNGEE. The CDR3 is 15 residues long, ends included. The CDR3 spells CASSGGTVAGELFFF.